The rows below give T cell receptor beta chains drawn from one sample of a study of T-cell reconstitution after alpha-beta-depleted transplantation in children. In TCRdb, the PCR reads were re-called with MiXCR into one record per CDR3 protein. The sample records 500,000 to 600,000 distinct CDR3 sequences, 27% being singletons. Sequencing was performed on PBMCs, taken before TCRalphabeta/CD19-depleted stem cell transplant. These receptors all stem from a boy less than two years old with Wiskott-Aldrich syndrome, due to receive a stem cell transplant. Both conserved end residues are part of each CDR3. Each record gives: D gene, J gene, clone size, V gene, CDR3 protein, CDR3 DNA. D genes are given only for firm matches. Clone size is stated in some rows and not others, as once, few, many or a class when expanded.

D gene: TRBD1; J gene: TRBJ2-7; clone size: few; V gene: TRBV10-3; CDR3 protein: CAISEGDRAVSEQYF; CDR3 DNA: TGTGCCATCAGTGAGGGGGACAGGGCGGTGAGCGAGCAGTACTTC
D gene: -; J gene: TRBJ2-5; clone size: few; V gene: TRBV20-1; CDR3 protein: CSATTALQETQYF; CDR3 DNA: TGCAGTGCTACCACGGCACTTCAAGAGACCCAGTACTTC
D gene: TRBD1; J gene: TRBJ2-3; clone size: -; V gene: TRBV5-1; CDR3 protein: CASSVPGQGFTDTQYF; CDR3 DNA: TGCGCCAGCAGCGTGCCGGGACAGGGGTTCACAGATACGCAGTATTTT
D gene: -; J gene: TRBJ2-5; clone size: few; V gene: TRBV5-1; CDR3 protein: CASSLESVSETQYF; CDR3 DNA: TGCGCCAGCAGCTTGGAATCTGTCTCGGAGACCCAGTACTTC
D gene: TRBD2; J gene: TRBJ2-1; clone size: -; V gene: TRBV12-3/TRBV12-4; CDR3 protein: CASSPIEGGPRNEQFF; CDR3 DNA: TGTGCCAGCAGTCCTATCGAGGGAGGGCCACGGAATGAGCAGTTCTTC
D gene: TRBD1; J gene: TRBJ2-7; clone size: -; V gene: TRBV7-6; CDR3 protein: CASSYGTGLVEQYF; CDR3 DNA: TGTGCCAGCAGCTACGGGACAGGCCTAGTCGAGCAGTACTTC
D gene: -; J gene: TRBJ2-2; clone size: -; V gene: TRBV3-1; CDR3 protein: CASSQDLARRFSGELFF; CDR3 DNA: TGTGCCAGCAGCCAAGATCTTGCTAGGAGGTTCTCCGGGGAGCTGTTTTTT
D gene: -; J gene: TRBJ2-1; clone size: -; V gene: TRBV3-1; CDR3 protein: CASSQGWDNEQFF; CDR3 DNA: TGTGCCAGCAGCCAAGGGTGGGACAATGAGCAGTTCTTC
D gene: -; J gene: TRBJ2-3; clone size: -; V gene: TRBV12-3/TRBV12-4; CDR3 protein: CASSLYGGDTQYF; CDR3 DNA: TGTGCCAGCAGTTTATACGGCGGAGATACGCAGTATTTT
D gene: -; J gene: TRBJ2-7; clone size: few; V gene: TRBV20-1; CDR3 protein: CTGGQGYEQYF; CDR3 DNA: TGCACCGGGGGGCAGGGCTACGAGCAGTACTTC
D gene: TRBD2; J gene: TRBJ2-1; clone size: -; V gene: TRBV18; CDR3 protein: CASSLGLGPNEQFF; CDR3 DNA: TGTGCCAGCTCACTGGGACTAGGACCCAATGAGCAGTTCTTC
D gene: -; J gene: TRBJ2-3; clone size: once; V gene: TRBV7-9; CDR3 protein: CASSLVPGKNYTDTQYF; CDR3 DNA: TGTGCCAGCAGCTTAGTTCCAGGGAAGAATTACACAGATACGCAGTATTTT
D gene: -; J gene: TRBJ2-7; clone size: few; V gene: TRBV20-1; CDR3 protein: CSAAPPGRIYEQYF; CDR3 DNA: TGCAGTGCCGCCCCCCCAGGACGGATCTACGAGCAGTACTTC
D gene: -; J gene: TRBJ2-1; clone size: -; V gene: TRBV12-3/TRBV12-4; CDR3 protein: CASSFFGGGGEQFF; CDR3 DNA: TGTGCCAGCAGTTTCTTTGGGGGAGGTGGGGAGCAGTTCTTC
D gene: -; J gene: TRBJ1-1; clone size: -; V gene: TRBV5-1; CDR3 protein: CASSLAGVGTEAFF; CDR3 DNA: TGCGCCAGCAGCTTGGCCGGGGTGGGGACTGAAGCTTTCTTT
D gene: -; J gene: TRBJ1-3; clone size: -; V gene: TRBV12-3/TRBV12-4; CDR3 protein: CASSLIVGKNTIYF; CDR3 DNA: TGTGCCAGCAGTTTGATAGTCGGGAAAAACACCATATATTTT
D gene: -; J gene: TRBJ2-1; clone size: -; V gene: TRBV5-5; CDR3 protein: CASSLPSEQFF; CDR3 DNA: TGTGCCAGCAGCTTGCCGTCTGAGCAGTTCTTC
D gene: -; J gene: TRBJ2-1; clone size: -; V gene: TRBV7-2; CDR3 protein: CASSLALAPTYNEQFF; CDR3 DNA: TGTGCCAGCAGCTTAGCGCTAGCGCCTACCTACAATGAGCAGTTCTTC